This T cell receptor (beta chain) comes out of a study of control samples from healthy donors and cancer patients. The trim removed 4 bases at V and 5 bases at J, leaving 7 bases unmatched. This CDR3 contains 15 residues. The germline CDR1 and CDR2 sequences are MNHEY and SVGAGI. Assay: immunoSEQ multiplex PCR; the TCRdb copy retains only in-frame clones and omits some. The sample has about 170,000 clones; 91% are singletons. The source of this sequence is a woman between 25 and 40 years old in good health. This chain joins TRBV6-5 and TRBJ2-5, with 10 bases that match TRBD2. The sample comprised blood. In DNA form, the CDR3 reads TGTGCCAGCAGTTTATCCCTAGCGGGAGTTGAGACCCAGTACTTC. Its translation: CASSLSLAGVETQYF.